The sequence of this T cell receptor (beta chain) was determined in a study of CD8 T cells in Susac syndrome. Negative isolation yielded the CD8+ and CD4+ T cells, while FACS enriched the TEMRA cells. After extraction with the RNeasy kit, about 0.45 to 1 ug of the RNA was reverse transcribed using random hexamers. Amplification of TCR beta CDR3 was carried out by immunoSEQ multiplex PCR, which covered 54 Vbeta and 13 Jbeta segments. TCRdb reanalysed the immunoSEQ multiplex PCR reads using MiXCR and keeps one entry per CDR3 protein. The sample includes about 300,000 distinct CDR3 sequences, almost 85% seen only once; the top ten take around 0.2%. The source is a human donor with multiple sclerosis. Specimen: CD8+ T cells from PBMCs.

Here the CDR3 reads CASSLFQVYNEQFF. CDR3 DNA: TGTGCCAGCAGTTTATTCCAGGTTTACAATGAGCAGTTCTTC. The V gene is TRBV28, the J gene TRBJ2-1; D is unclear. The ends were cut back, 1 base at V and 4 bases at J, with 8 bases in the middle. The germline V gene has CDR1 MDHEN and CDR2 SYDVKM. CDR3 length: 14 residues.